Listed below are T cell receptor beta chains from one sample, sequenced in a study of cytomegalovirus exposure and HLA in healthy donors. Profiled with immunoSEQ multiplex PCR; TCRdb holds only in-frame clones, not every one. The table records around 120,000 clones, approximately 86% of them present only once. Specimen: PBMCs. Receptors originate from a man aged 18 to 30 in good health and CMV-seropositive. CDR3s include the opening cysteine and the closing phenylalanine or tryptophan. D genes are given only for firm matches. The size field is filled for only some rows; it gives once, few, many or a size class.

. TRBJ2-7 TRBV6-1 . TGTGCCAGCAAAGAATCGGGAGCGCAGTACTTC CASKESGAQYF
. TRBJ2-7 TRBV28 . TGTGCCAGCAGTTTATCCTCCTCGGACGAGCAGTACTTC CASSLSSSDEQYF
. TRBJ2-5 TRBV7-2 TRBD2 TGTGCCAGCAGCTTTTCTAGCGGGGCAGGAGAGACCCAGTACTTC CASSFSSGAGETQYF
. TRBJ2-2 TRBV7-9 TRBD1 TGTGCCAGCAGCCTGGCAGGGGGAGTCACCGGGGAGCTGTTTTTT CASSLAGGVTGELFF
once TRBJ1-2 TRBV27 TRBD1 TGTGCCAGCAGTTCATCAGGGGGTCATGGCTACACCTTC CASSSSGGHGYTF
. TRBJ1-6 TRBV30 TRBD1 TGTGCCTGGGGGACAGGACCATATAATTCACCCCTCCACTTT CAWGTGPYNSPLHF
. TRBJ2-5 TRBV15 TRBD2 TGTGCCACCAAGAGGCGGGGGGCCTTACAAGAGACCCAGTACTTC CATKRRGALQETQYF
. TRBJ1-3 TRBV7-2 TRBD1 TGTGCCAGCAGCATGGACAGGGCGCAGGGAAACACCATATATTTT CASSMDRAQGNTIYF
once TRBJ2-7 TRBV2 . TGTGCCAGCCGGCGGGGCAGCTCCTACGAGCAGTACTTC CASRRGSSYEQYF
. TRBJ1-4 TRBV5-1 . TGCGCCAGCAGCTCCTCCGGGGGCGGGGGCTTAACTAATGAAAAACTGTTTTTT CASSSSGGGGLTNEKLFF
. TRBJ2-5 TRBV7-9 . TGTGCCAGCAGCTTAACTATCCAAGAGACCCAGTACTTC CASSLTIQETQYF
. TRBJ1-1 TRBV7-2 TRBD1 TGTGCCAGCAGCTCCCGACAGGGGGCGAACACTGAAGCTTTCTTT CASSSRQGANTEAFF
. TRBJ2-7 TRBV4-2 . TGTGCCAGCAGCCAAGATCCTCAGGGTTGGTCCTACGAGCAGTACTTC CASSQDPQGWSYEQYF
once TRBJ1-2 TRBV18 . TGTGCCAGCTCAGACAGGAACTCCTATGGCTACACCTTC CASSDRNSYGYTF
. TRBJ1-1 TRBV5-4 . TGTGCCAGCAGCTTGGAAATCATGAACACTGAAGCTTTCTTT CASSLEIMNTEAFF
. TRBJ1-1 TRBV4-1 . TGCGCCAGCAGCCAAGAGAACAGGGTCACTGAAGCTTTCTTT CASSQENRVTEAFF
. TRBJ2-7 TRBV7-2 . TGTGCCAGCAGCTTAGTTGAGGGTATCTACGAGCAGTACTTC CASSLVEGIYEQYF
. TRBJ1-6 TRBV18 . TGTGCCAGCTCACCGACGGGGTCCGTGTATAATTCGCCCCTCCACTTT CASSPTGSVYNSPLHF
. TRBJ1-5 TRBV6-4 TRBD1 TGTGCCAGCAGTGCCGGGACAGGGGGCAATCAGCCCCAGCATTTT CASSAGTGGNQPQHF
few TRBJ1-5 TRBV28 . TGTGCCAGCAGTTCCTATCAGCCCCAGCATTTT CASSSYQPQHF
. TRBJ2-7 TRBV20-1 . TGCAGTGCTACCGAGGCGTACGAGCAGTACTTC CSATEAYEQYF
. TRBJ2-3 TRBV28 . TGTGCCAGCAGTTTACTACGGACAGTCCCCTATTTT CASSLLRTVPYF
. TRBJ2-3 TRBV28 . TGTGCCAGCAGTTTATGGTCACGGGGCACAGATACGCAGTATTTT CASSLWSRGTDTQYF
. TRBJ1-2 TRBV29-1 TRBD1 TGCAGCGCTGCGGACAGGGGGAACTATGGCTACACCTTC CSAADRGNYGYTF
. TRBJ1-4 TRBV2 TRBD1 TGTGCCAGCAGTGAGGGACAGGGCGATGAAAAACTGTTTTTT CASSEGQGDEKLFF